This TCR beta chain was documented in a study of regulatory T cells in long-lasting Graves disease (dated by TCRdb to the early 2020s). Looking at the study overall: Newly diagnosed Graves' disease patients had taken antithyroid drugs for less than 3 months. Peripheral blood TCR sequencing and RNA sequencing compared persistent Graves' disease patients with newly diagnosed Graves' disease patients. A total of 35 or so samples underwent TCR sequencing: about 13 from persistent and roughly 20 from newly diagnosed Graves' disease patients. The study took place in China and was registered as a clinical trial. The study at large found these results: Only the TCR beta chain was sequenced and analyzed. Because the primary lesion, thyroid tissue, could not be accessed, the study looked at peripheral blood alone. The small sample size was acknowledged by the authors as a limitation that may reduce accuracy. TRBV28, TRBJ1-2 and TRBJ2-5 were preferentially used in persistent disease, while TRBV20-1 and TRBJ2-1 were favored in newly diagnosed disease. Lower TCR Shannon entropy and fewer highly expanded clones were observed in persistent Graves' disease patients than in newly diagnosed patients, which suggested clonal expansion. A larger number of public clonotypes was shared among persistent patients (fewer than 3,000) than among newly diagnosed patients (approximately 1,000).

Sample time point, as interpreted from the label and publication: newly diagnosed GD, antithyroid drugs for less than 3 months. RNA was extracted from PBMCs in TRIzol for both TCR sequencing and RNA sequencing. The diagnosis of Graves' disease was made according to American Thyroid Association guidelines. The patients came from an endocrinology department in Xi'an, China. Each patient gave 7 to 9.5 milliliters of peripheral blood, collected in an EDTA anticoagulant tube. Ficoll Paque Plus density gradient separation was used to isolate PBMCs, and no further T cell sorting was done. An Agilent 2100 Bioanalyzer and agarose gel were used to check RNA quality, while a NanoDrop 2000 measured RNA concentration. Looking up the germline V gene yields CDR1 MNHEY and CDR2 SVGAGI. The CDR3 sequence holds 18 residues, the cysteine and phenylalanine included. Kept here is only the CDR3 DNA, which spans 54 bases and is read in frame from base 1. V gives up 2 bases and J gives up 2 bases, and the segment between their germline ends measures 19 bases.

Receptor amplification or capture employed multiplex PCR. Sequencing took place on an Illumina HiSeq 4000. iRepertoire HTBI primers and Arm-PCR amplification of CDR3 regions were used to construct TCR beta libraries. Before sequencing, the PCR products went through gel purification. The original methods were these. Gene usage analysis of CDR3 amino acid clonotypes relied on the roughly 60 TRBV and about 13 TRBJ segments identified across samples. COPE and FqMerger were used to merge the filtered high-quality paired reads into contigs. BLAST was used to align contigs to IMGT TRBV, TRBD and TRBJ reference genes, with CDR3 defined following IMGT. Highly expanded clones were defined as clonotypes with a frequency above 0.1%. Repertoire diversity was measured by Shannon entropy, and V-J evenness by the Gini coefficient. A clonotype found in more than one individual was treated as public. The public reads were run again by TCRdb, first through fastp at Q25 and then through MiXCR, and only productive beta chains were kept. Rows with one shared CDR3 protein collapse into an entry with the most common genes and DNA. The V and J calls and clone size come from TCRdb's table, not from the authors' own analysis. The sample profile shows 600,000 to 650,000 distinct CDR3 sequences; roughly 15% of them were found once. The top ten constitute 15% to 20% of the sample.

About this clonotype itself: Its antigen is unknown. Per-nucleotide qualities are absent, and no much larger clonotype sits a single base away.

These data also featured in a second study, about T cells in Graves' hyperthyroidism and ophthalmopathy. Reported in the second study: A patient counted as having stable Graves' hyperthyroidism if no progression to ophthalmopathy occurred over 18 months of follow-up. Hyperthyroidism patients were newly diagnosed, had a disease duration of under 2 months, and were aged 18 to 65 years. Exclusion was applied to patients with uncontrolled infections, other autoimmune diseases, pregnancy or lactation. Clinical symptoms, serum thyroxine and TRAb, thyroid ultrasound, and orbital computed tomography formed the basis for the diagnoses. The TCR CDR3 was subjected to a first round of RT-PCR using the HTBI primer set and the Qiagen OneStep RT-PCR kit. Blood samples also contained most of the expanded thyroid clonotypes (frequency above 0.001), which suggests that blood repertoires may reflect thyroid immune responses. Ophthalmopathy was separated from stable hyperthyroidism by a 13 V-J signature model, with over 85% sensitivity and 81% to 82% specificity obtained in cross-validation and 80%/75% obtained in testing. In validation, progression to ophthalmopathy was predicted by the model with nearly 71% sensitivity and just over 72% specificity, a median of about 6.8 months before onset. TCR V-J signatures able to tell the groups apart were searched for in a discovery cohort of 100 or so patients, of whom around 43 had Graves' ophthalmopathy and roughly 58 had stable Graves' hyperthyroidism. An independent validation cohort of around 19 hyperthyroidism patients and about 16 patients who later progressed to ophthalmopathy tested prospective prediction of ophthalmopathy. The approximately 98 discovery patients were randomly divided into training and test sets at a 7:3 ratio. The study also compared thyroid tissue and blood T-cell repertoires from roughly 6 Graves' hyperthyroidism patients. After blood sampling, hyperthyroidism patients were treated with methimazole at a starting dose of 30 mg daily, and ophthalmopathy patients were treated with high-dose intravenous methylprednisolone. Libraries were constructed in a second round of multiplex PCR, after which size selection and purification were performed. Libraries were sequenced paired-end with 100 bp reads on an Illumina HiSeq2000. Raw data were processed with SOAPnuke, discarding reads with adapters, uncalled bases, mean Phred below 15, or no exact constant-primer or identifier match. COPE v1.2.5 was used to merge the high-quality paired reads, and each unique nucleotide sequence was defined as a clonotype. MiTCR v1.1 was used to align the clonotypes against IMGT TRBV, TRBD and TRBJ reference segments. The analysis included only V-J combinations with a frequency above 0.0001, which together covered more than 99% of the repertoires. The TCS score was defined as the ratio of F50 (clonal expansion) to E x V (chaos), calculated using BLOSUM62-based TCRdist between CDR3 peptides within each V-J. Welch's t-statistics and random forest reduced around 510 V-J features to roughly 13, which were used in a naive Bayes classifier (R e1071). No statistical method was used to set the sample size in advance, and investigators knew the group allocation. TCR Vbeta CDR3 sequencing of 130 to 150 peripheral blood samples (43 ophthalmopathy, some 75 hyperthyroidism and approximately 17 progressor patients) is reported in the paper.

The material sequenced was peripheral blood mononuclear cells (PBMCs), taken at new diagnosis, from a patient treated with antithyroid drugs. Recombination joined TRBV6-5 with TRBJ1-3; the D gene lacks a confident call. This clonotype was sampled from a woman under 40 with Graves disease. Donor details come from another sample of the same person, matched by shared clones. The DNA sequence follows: TGTGCCAGCAGTTACGGGCCTCGGCGGTCTGGGACTGGAAACACCATATATTTT. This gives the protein CASSYGPRRSGTGNTIYF.